This TCR beta chain was sequenced during a study of cytomegalovirus exposure and HLA in healthy donors. The study ran its PCR with 60 Vbeta and 13 Jbeta primers. Clones were sequenced by immunoSEQ multiplex PCR, and TCRdb holds only the in-frame ones, with some missing. This sample carries roughly 190,000 clones, 75% to 85% of them seen once, and the ten largest clones take 2.3%. In germline, CDR1 is MDHEN, CDR2 SYDVKM. V was clipped by 1 base and J by 4 bases, with 8 bases between them. The CDR3 is 13 amino acids. The table lists this clone with a few counts. The material sequenced was PBMCs. This clonotype originated in a woman between 50 and 59 years old in good health and CMV-seronegative. The V gene is TRBV28, the J gene TRBJ2-7; D unresolved. Here the CDR3 DNA reads TGTGCCAGCAGTTTATTTTCCAGATACGAGCAGTACTTC. Translation gives CASSLFSRYEQYF.